Below are 4 T cell receptor beta chains sequenced from a single sample in a study of immune characterization of retroperitoneal liposarcoma. Using its own MiXCR run on the PCR reads, TCRdb lists one record per CDR3 protein. In the table there are about 9,700 distinct CDR3 sequences, about a quarter of which are singletons. The sequencing sample was made of tumor tissue. Receptor source: a female donor with retroperitoneal liposarcoma.

This sequence joins TRBV11-2 and TRBJ2-1, with unresolved D. The end of the DNA fits TRBJ2-7 better, so the J call may be wrong. From germline, CDR1 is SGHAT and CDR2 FQNNGV. The CDR3 spans 19 residues. CDR3 DNA sequence: TGTGCCAGCAGCTTTCTAATTCGTAGTAGTACCCCCAGCTCCTACGAGCAGTACTTC. It yields the protein CASSFLIRSSTPSSYEQYF.

This clonotype was counted only a few times. The rearrangement links TRBV6-5 to TRBJ2-5; D gene uncertain. Gene TRBJ2-7 matches the end of the DNA better, so the J call may be wrong. CDR3 length: 12 amino acids. Germline CDR1 is MNHEY and CDR2 is SVGAGI. The CDR3 bases are TGTGCCAGCAGTTACTTTTCATCCGAGCAGTACTTC. Protein: CASSYFSSEQYF.

CDR3 protein: CASSSGSFSIQYF. In nucleotides, the CDR3 is TGTGCCAGCAGTTCTGGGTCCTTTAGCATTCAGTACTTC. The chain is built from TRBV12-3 or TRBV12-4 and TRBJ2-4; D is ambiguous. V was trimmed by 4 bases and J by 9 bases, leaving 13 bases between them. The CDR3 sequence is 13 residues long.

Ten or more counts support this clonotype. This chain connects TRBV12-3 or TRBV12-4 to TRBJ2-1, with D perhaps TRBD2 (5 bases). The V and J ends lost 2 bases and 13 bases respectively, with 15 bases between them. The CDR3 length is 13 residues. The CDR3: CASSLFAGETQFF. The CDR3 DNA is TGTGCCAGCAGTTTATTTGCTGGGGAGACCCAGTTCTTC.